What follows are 18 T cell receptor beta chains derived from one specimen sequenced in a study of blood T cell repertoires in COVID-19. Method: immunoSEQ multiplex PCR; TCRdb's copy keeps in-frame clones and lacks some. The sample holds hundreds of thousands of clones, about 80% seen once. Source material: peripheral blood. The receptors shown here come from a woman of 80 years or more with acute or convalescent COVID-19.

This clone occurred once. This chain uses TRBV10-3 with TRBJ2-1; the match to TRBD2 covers 9 bases. Germline V lookup: CDR1 ENHRY, CDR2 SYGVKD. The length of the CDR3 is 17 residues. The V segment lost 4 bases and the J segment 4 bases; nucleotides outside the gene matches: 11. CDR3 sequence (DNA): TGTGCCATCAGTGCAGCGACTAGCGGCTTGGTTTACAATGAGCAGTTCTTC. Its translation: CAISAATSGLVYNEQFF.

This chain connects TRBV5-1 to TRBJ1-2; TRBD1 aligns across 10 bases. Germline V gene data show CDR1 as SGHRS and CDR2 as YFSETQ. This CDR3 is 14 amino acids long. Germline trimming cut 4 bases from V and 7 bases from J; bases unmatched to any gene: 7. CDR3 sequence: CASSPRGTGVGYTF. CDR3 sequence (DNA): TGCGCCAGCAGCCCGCGCGGGACAGGGGTTGGCTACACCTTC.

The chain carries TRBV9 and TRBJ2-2, with a tentative D call TRBD2 (6 bases). Per the germline V gene, CDR1 is SGDLS and CDR2 is YYNGEE. This CDR3 is built from 16 residues. V lost 4 bases to trimming and J lost 4 bases, with 17 bases between them. Written as DNA, the CDR3 is TGTGCCAGCAGCTCTAATCCGGGACTGATCACCGGGGAGCTGTTTTTT. Its translation is CASSSNPGLITGELFF.

The chain couples TRBV27 to TRBJ2-2, with 8 bases identical to TRBD1. In germline, CDR1 is MNHEY, CDR2 SMNVEV (reference sequence). The CDR3 totals 14 residues. The junction had 3 bases not matched to a gene; V was cut back by 5 bases and J by 4 bases. The CDR3: CASSPGQGTGELFF. The CDR3, as DNA: TGTGCCAGCAGTCCCGGACAGGGCACCGGGGAGCTGTTTTTT.

V usage is TRBV15 and J usage is TRBJ1-4; D gene ambiguous. V was pared by 5 bases and J by 7 bases, with 8 bases between. The CDR3 sequence is 12 residues long. Germline assignment: CDR1 LNHNV and CDR2 YYDKDF (reference sequence). Here the CDR3 DNA reads TGTGCCACCAGCGCGGATCCTGAAAAACTGTTTTTT. Protein: CATSADPEKLFF.

Only a few counts were recorded for this clone. V usage is TRBV15 and J usage is TRBJ2-7; TRBD2 is a possible D gene (6 bases). CDR1 LNHNV and CDR2 YYDKDF come from the germline V gene (reference sequence). The CDR3 extends over 14 amino acids. Trimming stripped 0 bases from V and 4 bases from J, with 10 bases between. The CDR3 nucleotides are TGTGCCACCAGCAGAGATCGCGGGAAGTACGAGCAGTACTTC. As protein: CATSRDRGKYEQYF.

DNA for the CDR3: TGTGCCACCAGTGGGGGGGGCTTAGGCACAGATACGCAGTATTTT. This translates into CATSGGGLGTDTQYF. V usage is TRBV24-1 and J usage is TRBJ2-3; TRBD2 might be the D (7 bases). This CDR3 has 15 residues. CDR1 KGHDR and CDR2 SFDVKD come from the germline V gene. V was cut by 5 bases and J by 1 base, with 12 bases left in between.

This chain connects TRBV9 to TRBJ2-5; TRBD1 matches 12 bases. The V gene's germline CDR1 is SGDLS and CDR2 YYNGEE. Germline trimming cut 3 bases from V and 3 bases from J; bases unmatched to any gene: 9. This CDR3 is 17 amino acids long. This chain's CDR3 is CASSAGTGGTYKETQYF. For the CDR3, the DNA is TGTGCCAGCAGCGCCGGGACAGGGGGCACTTACAAAGAGACCCAGTACTTC.

This clone was seen once. This chain joins TRBV20-1 and TRBJ2-1; 10 bases align to TRBD2. The CDR3 loop spans 18 amino acids. The ends lost 3 bases at V and 0 bases at J; junction bases unmatched: 11. Germline lookup yields CDR1 DFQATT and CDR2 SNEGSKA (reference sequence). CDR3 in amino acids: CSASRASGGLSSYNEQFF. The CDR3 DNA sequence: TGCAGTGCTAGTAGGGCTAGCGGGGGCCTCAGCTCCTACAATGAGCAGTTCTTC.

This chain connects TRBV5-1 to TRBJ1-5, with no clear D. Germline V lookup: CDR1 SGHRS, CDR2 YFSETQ. The germline V and J ends were trimmed by 0 bases and 4 bases, with 5 bases remaining between them. CDR3 length equals 13 residues. The CDR3 DNA reads TGCGCCAGCAGCTTGGACTTAAATCAGCCCCAGCATTTT. Residues: CASSLDLNQPQHF. Combining the CDR3 with reference TRBV5-1 and TRBJ1-5 gives the whole variable domain KAGVTQTPRYLIKTRGQQVTLSCSPISGHRSVSWYQQTPGQGLQFLFEYFSETQRNKGNFPGRFSGRQFSNSRSEMNVSTLELGDSALYLCASSLDLNQPQHFGDGTRLSIL.

The genes are TRBV4-1 and TRBJ2-6; TRBD2 matches 9 bases. J lost 5 bases, V lost 2 bases, and 10 bases had no gene match. This CDR3 is built from 18 residues. Germline V CDR1 and CDR2: MGHRA, YSYEKL. DNA of the CDR3: TGCGCCAGCAGCCAATTTACTAGCGGGCCAAGTAGGGCCAACGTCCTGACTTTC. Amino acids: CASSQFTSGPSRANVLTF.

V usage is TRBV6-5 and J usage is TRBJ1-2; D gene ambiguous. The germline V and J ends were trimmed by 0 bases and 4 bases, with 9 bases remaining between them. The length of the CDR3 is 14 residues. The germline CDR1 and CDR2 sequences are MNHEY and SVGAGI. The CDR3 here is CASSYSPVSYGYTF. The CDR3 nucleotides are TGTGCCAGCAGTTACTCCCCGGTCTCCTATGGCTACACCTTC.

The chain employs TRBV4-1 and TRBJ1-3; D is ambiguous. The CDR3 consists of 15 residues. The V gene's germline CDR1 is MGHRA and CDR2 YSYEKL. V was pared by 4 bases and J by 2 bases, with 12 bases between. The CDR3 DNA reads as TGCGCCAGCAGCCCCGGAGTCGGGACTGGAAACACCATATATTTT. The encoded protein is CASSPGVGTGNTIYF.

This clone was seen more than once but under ten times. V usage is TRBV30 and J usage is TRBJ1-5, with D possibly TRBD1 on 6 matching bases. CDR1 and CDR2 from the germline V gene are GTSNPN and SVGIG (reference sequence). CDR3 length: 16 residues. V was shortened by 2 bases and J by 0 bases, with 14 bases between the two germline ends. For the CDR3, the DNA is TGTGCCTGGAGTTTGGGGGGCGGGGGTAGCAATCAGCCCCAGCATTTT. This codes for CAWSLGGGGSNQPQHF.

This chain connects TRBV21-1 to TRBJ1-3; TRBD1 is taken as the D call from the table, unchecked against the DNA. TRBV21-1 is a recognized pseudogene. This CDR3 spans 16 amino acids. The CDR3 region has the DNA TGTGCCAGCAGCAAAGAGGAGGGGGCAGATGGAAACACCATATATTTT. Its protein product is CASSKEEGADGNTIYF.

V usage is TRBV2 and J usage is TRBJ1-5, with TRBD1 matching over 7 bases. CDR3 size: 14 residues. Germline V gene sequence: CDR1 SNHLY, CDR2 FYNNEI. The junction had 8 bases not matched to a gene; V was cut back by 6 bases and J by 6 bases. The CDR3 nucleotides read TGTGCCAGCAGCGAGTTGACAGGGACTCAGCCCCAGCATTTT. This encodes CASSELTGTQPQHF.

In DNA, the CDR3 is TGTGCCAGCAGCCCCGACAGGGGATCTAGGGAGACCCAGTACTTC. Protein: CASSPDRGSRETQYF. The chain carries TRBV11-3 and TRBJ2-5, with 8 bases matching TRBD1. This CDR3 contains 15 residues. Germline-derived CDR1 and CDR2 are SGHNT and YENEEA. After removal of 5 bases from V and 5 bases from J, the junction contained 10 bases not matched to a gene. The variable domain in full, completed from reference TRBV11-3 and TRBJ2-5, reads EAGVVQSPRYKIIEKKQPVAFWCNPISGHNTLYWYLQNLGQGPELLIRYENEEAVDDSQLPKDRFSAERLKGVDSTLKIQPAELGDSAVYLCASSPDRGSRETQYFGPGTRLLVL.

The rearrangement joins TRBV5-1 to TRBJ2-7; TRBD2 matches 13 bases. CDR1 is SGHRS, CDR2 YFSETQ, per germline. The length of the CDR3 is 14 residues. V lost 4 bases, J lost 5 bases, and 3 bases stayed unmatched. Here the CDR3 DNA reads TGCGCCAGCAGCAACGGACTAGCGGGAGACGAGCAGTACTTC. It codes for CASSNGLAGDEQYF.